This T cell receptor beta chain was captured by sequencing in a study of OX40 agonist ivuxolimab in advanced cancers. The overall study: People in dose escalation had one of these cancers: hepatocellular carcinoma, melanoma, renal cell or head and neck cancer. Earlier treatment with anti-PD-1, anti-PD-L1 or anti-CTLA-4 was permitted, and 35% to 40% had received some.

Generated by immunoSEQ multiplex PCR, the TCRdb table keeps only in-frame clones and is missing some. The table lists fewer than 70,000 clones, around 86% of them singletons. The count of this clone is one. No antigen is known for it. General study findings and limits: Circulating CD4+ and CD8+ T cells showed clonal expansion by week 6 at 0.1 to 3.0 mg/kg. Clonal expansion in partial responders at 0.1-3.0 mg/kg ranked among the lowest.

The TCR comes from an adult with an advanced solid tumor such as melanoma, head and neck, liver or kidney cancer. The specimen was CD4+ or CD8+ T cells sorted from blood, collected in a trial of the OX40 agonist ivuxolimab.

The CDR3 DNA is TGTGCCAGCAGCTTTGAGCGGGCGGGGTACGAGCAGTACTTC. This codes for CASSFERAGYEQYF. V and J are TRBV11-2 and TRBJ2-7; D is perhaps TRBD2 (6 bases). Per the germline V gene, CDR1 is SGHAT and CDR2 is FQNNGV. The CDR3 runs 14 residues. V was cut by 3 bases and J by 4 bases, with 13 bases left in between.